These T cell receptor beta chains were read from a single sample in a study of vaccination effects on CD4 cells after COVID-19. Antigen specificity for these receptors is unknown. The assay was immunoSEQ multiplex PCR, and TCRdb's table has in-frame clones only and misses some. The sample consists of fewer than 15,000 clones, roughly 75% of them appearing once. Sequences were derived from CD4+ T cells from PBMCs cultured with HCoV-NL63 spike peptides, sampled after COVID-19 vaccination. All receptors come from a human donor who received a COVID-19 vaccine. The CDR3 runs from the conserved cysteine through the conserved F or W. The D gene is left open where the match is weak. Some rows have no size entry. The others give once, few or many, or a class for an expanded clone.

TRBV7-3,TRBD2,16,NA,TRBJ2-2,CASGPGGRGNTGELFF,TGTGCCAGCGGACCTGGAGGGAGGGGGAACACCGGGGAGCTGTTTTTT
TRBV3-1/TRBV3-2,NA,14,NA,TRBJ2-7,CASSQGGGGYEQYF,TGTGCCAGCAGCCAAGGGGGAGGGGGCTACGAGCAGTACTTC
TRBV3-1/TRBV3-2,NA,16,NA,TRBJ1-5,CASSQGLGSRAQPQHF,TGTGCCAGCAGCCAAGGATTAGGTTCGCGGGCACAGCCCCAGCATTTT
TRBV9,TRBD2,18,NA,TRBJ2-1,CASSPKRLAGGQEDEQFF,TGTGCCAGCAGCCCCAAAAGACTAGCGGGGGGACAAGAAGATGAGCAGTTCTTC
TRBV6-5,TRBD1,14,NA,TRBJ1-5,CASSLGQGNQPQHF,TGTGCCAGCAGTTTGGGACAGGGAAATCAGCCCCAGCATTTT
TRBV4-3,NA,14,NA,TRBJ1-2,CASSQADISYGYTF,TGCGCCAGCAGCCAGGCGGACATCTCCTATGGCTACACCTTC
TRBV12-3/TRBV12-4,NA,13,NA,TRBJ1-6,CASSLTYNSPLHF,TGTGCCAGCAGTTTAACCTATAATTCACCCCTCCACTTT
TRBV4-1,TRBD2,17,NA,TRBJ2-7,CASSQERTLAGAYEQYF,TGCGCCAGCAGCCAAGAAAGAACGCTAGCGGGGGCCTACGAGCAGTACTTC
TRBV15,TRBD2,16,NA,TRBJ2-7,CATSRDRASGRWEQYF,TGTGCCACCAGCAGAGATCGGGCTAGCGGGAGATGGGAGCAGTACTTC
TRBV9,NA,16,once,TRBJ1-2,CASTLGGRGTNYGYTF,TGTGCCAGCACCTTAGGTGGACGGGGAACTAACTATGGCTACACCTTC
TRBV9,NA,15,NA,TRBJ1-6,CASRGDHSYNSPLHF,TGTGCCAGCAGAGGTGACCACTCCTATAATTCACCCCTCCACTTT
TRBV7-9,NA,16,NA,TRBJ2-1,CASSRGRTAPDNEQFF,TGTGCCAGCAGCAGAGGCCGGACGGCCCCAGACAATGAGCAGTTCTTC
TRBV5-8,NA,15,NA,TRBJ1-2,CASSLIEGRRYGYTF,TGTGCCAGCAGCCTAATAGAGGGCCGGCGGTATGGCTACACCTTC
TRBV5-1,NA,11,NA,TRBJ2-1,CASSSNNEQFF,TGCGCCAGCAGCTCTAACAATGAGCAGTTCTTC
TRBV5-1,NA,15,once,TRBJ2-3,CASSLGGFSTDTQYF,TGCGCCAGCAGCTTGGGGGGCTTTAGCACAGATACGCAGTATTTT
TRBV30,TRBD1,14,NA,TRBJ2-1,CAWSTGQGIGEQFF,TGTGCCTGGAGTACGGGACAGGGGATTGGTGAGCAGTTCTTC
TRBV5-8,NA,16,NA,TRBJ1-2,CASSWGVSRGGYGYTF,TGTGCCAGCAGCTGGGGGGTATCCAGGGGCGGCTATGGCTACACCTTC
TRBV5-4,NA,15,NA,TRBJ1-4,CASSLGGTGNEKLFF,TGTGCCAGCAGCTTGGGCGGGACGGGAAATGAAAAACTGTTTTTT
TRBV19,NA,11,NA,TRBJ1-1,CATKGFPEAFF,TGTGCCACCAAAGGGTTCCCTGAAGCTTTCTTT
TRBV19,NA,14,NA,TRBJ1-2,CASSILTGNYGYTF,TGTGCCAGTAGTATATTAACGGGGAACTATGGCTACACCTTC
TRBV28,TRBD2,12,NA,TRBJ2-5,CASGLVRETQYF,TGTGCCAGCGGACTAGTTCGAGAGACCCAGTACTTC
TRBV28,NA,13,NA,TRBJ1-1,CASSLAGSTEAFF,TGTGCCAGCAGTTTGGCGGGGTCCACTGAAGCTTTCTTT
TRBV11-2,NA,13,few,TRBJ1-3,CASSLESGNTIYF,TGTGCCAGCAGCTTAGAGAGTGGAAACACCATATATTTT
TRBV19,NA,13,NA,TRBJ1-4,CASSLRKNEKLFF,TGTGCCAGTAGCCTACGAAAGAATGAAAAACTGTTTTTT
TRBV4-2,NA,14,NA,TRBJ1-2,CASSQAAEGYGYTF,TGTGCCAGCAGCCAAGCTGCCGAGGGCTATGGCTACACCTTC
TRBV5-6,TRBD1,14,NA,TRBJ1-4,CASRRTGENEKLFF,TGTGCCAGCCGAAGGACAGGCGAGAATGAAAAACTGTTTTTT
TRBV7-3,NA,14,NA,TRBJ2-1,CASSFGGPYNEQFF,TGTGCCAGCAGCTTCGGGGGCCCCTACAATGAGCAGTTCTTC
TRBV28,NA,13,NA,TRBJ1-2,CASSLLGAGGYTF,TGTGCCAGCAGTCTTTTGGGGGCTGGTGGCTACACCTTC
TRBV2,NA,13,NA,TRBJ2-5,CASSKSQKETQYF,TGTGCCAGCAGTAAATCCCAGAAAGAGACCCAGTACTTC
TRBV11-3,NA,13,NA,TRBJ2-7,CASSSGLAYEQYF,TGTGCCAGCAGCTCAGGGCTGGCCTACGAGCAGTACTTC
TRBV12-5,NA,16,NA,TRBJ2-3,CASGLVISGGGDTQYF,TGTGCTAGTGGTTTGGTTATTAGCGGAGGCGGCGATACGCAGTATTTT
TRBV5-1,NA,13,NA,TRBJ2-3,CASSFPGTDTQYF,TGCGCCAGCAGCTTTCCTGGAACAGATACGCAGTATTTT
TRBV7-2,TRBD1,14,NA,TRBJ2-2,CASSLGQGAGELFF,TGTGCCAGCAGCTTAGGACAGGGGGCCGGGGAGCTGTTTTTT
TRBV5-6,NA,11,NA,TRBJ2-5,CASSAQETQYF,TGTGCCAGCAGCGCACAAGAGACCCAGTACTTC
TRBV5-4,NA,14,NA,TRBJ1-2,CASTPQMGGDGYTF,TGTGCCAGCACTCCCCAAATGGGCGGGGATGGCTACACCTTC
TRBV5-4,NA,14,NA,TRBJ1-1,CASSPRPTDTEAFF,TGTGCCAGCAGCCCGCGCCCGACGGACACTGAAGCTTTCTTT
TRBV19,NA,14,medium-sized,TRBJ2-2,CASSRGRGAGWLFF,TGTGCCAGTAGTCGGGGCAGGGGGGCGGGATGGCTGTTTTTT